These T cell receptor beta chains were read from a single sample in a study of a mutant IDH1 vaccine in newly diagnosed glioma. Their antigen targets remain unknown. TCRdb's copy holds only in-frame clones and misses some; the assay was immunoSEQ multiplex PCR. The sample lists approximately 26,000 clones, 89% occurring once. The sequences come from PBMCs, collected from a glioma patient whose treatment included an IDH1 peptide vaccine. The receptors derive from a man between 18 and 35 years old with glioma. The CDR3 runs from the conserved cysteine through the conserved F or W. D genes are given only for firm matches. A clone size is listed for some rows: how often the clone was seen (once, few, many), or a class if it is expanded.

clone_size,d_call,v_call,j_call,cdr3_aa
-,-,TRBV19,TRBJ1-1,CASSRRNRGPRTEAFF
-,-,TRBV7-2,TRBJ1-2,CASSQRSYGYTF
once,TRBD1,TRBV9,TRBJ1-5,CASSAGQASQPQHF
-,-,TRBV29-1,TRBJ1-1,CSATQTTEAFF
-,-,TRBV5-1,TRBJ1-4,CASSLSGLGNEKLFF
-,-,TRBV29-1,TRBJ1-1,CSVETVNTEAFF
once,-,TRBV9,TRBJ2-3,CASSVSAGVTDTQYF
-,-,TRBV10-3,TRBJ1-3,CAISNAESLGNTIYF
-,-,TRBV5-1,TRBJ2-7,CASRYEPGNEQYF
-,TRBD2,TRBV4-3,TRBJ2-1,CASSPRLAGLYNEQFF
-,TRBD1,TRBV6-1,TRBJ1-4,CASSGTATNEKLFF
-,-,TRBV29-1,TRBJ2-5,CSVEGRDWAQYF
-,-,TRBV4-1,TRBJ1-1,CASSQDRVAAGTEAFF
once,-,TRBV6-5,TRBJ1-1,CASSYMGGRTEAFF
-,-,TRBV4-1,TRBJ1-2,CASSQVGGLDGYTF
-,-,TRBV25-1,TRBJ2-3,CASSEYALTDTQYF
-,-,TRBV5-1,TRBJ2-2,CASSQTGTVDGELFF
-,-,TRBV7-8,TRBJ2-2,CASSSGLLNTGELFF
-,TRBD2,TRBV5-1,TRBJ2-3,CASSPRGSGSTDTQYF
-,-,TRBV7-9,TRBJ2-7,CASSLGTEQYF
-,-,TRBV11-2,TRBJ1-1,CASSRPMNTEAFF
-,-,TRBV4-1,TRBJ1-2,CASSQTGTQSDYGYTF
-,TRBD1,TRBV7-6,TRBJ2-5,CASSLTGGPETQYF
-,-,TRBV30,TRBJ1-2,CAWSVGHYYGYTF
-,-,TRBV6-6,TRBJ2-1,CASRRSDEQFF
-,-,TRBV6-5,TRBJ1-6,CASSSVSGERTPLHF
-,-,TRBV19,TRBJ2-5,CASSIDRASKETQYF